This TCR beta chain was captured in a study of shared clonotypes between healthy human individuals. Terminally differentiated effector memory CD45RA+ cells were excluded from the naive CD8 cells, which were CD45RO-negative and positively selected for CCR7. J gave up 2 bases and V 1 base, and 5 bases lay outside the gene matches. The CDR3 is 15 residues long. CDR1 and CDR2 from the germline V gene are MGHRA and YSYEKL. Profiled with immunoSEQ multiplex PCR; TCRdb holds only in-frame clones, not every one. Of 630,000 or so clones listed, 95% to 98% are singletons. The sequence was collected from a man between 25 and 39 years old in good health. The chain carries TRBV4-1 and TRBJ2-7; TRBD2 aligns across 7 bases. Sequences were obtained from naive CD8+ T cells sorted from blood. CDR3 sequence (DNA): TGCGCCAGCAGCCAAGCGGCGGGAGAACCCTACGAGCAGTACTTC. Translated, it gives CASSQAAGEPYEQYF.